The 8 T cell receptor beta chains reported below all come from one sample, sequenced in a study of T cells in Graves' hyperthyroidism and ophthalmopathy. Regions amplified from RNA transcripts were the TCR beta CDR3 regions. With the HTBI primer set, the TCR CDR3 went through a first round of RT-PCR. TCRdb used MiXCR to reprocess the multiplex PCR reads, holding one entry per CDR3 protein. This table holds 300,000 to 450,000 distinct CDR3 sequences, more than 15% found once. Sequenced: blood. These receptor sequences come from a woman aged 18-35 years with Graves' hyperthyroidism that later progressed to Graves' ophthalmopathy.

The sample holds many counts of this clonotype. The rearrangement joins TRBV27 to TRBJ2-1; D not certain. Germline lookup yields CDR1 MNHEY and CDR2 SMNVEV (reference sequence). This CDR3 is 16 amino acids long. The germline V and J ends were trimmed by 5 bases and 5 bases, with 19 bases remaining between them. The CDR3 here is CASSGPGPDFHNEQFF. CDR3 coding DNA: TGTGCCAGCAGTGGCCCCGGACCAGATTTCCACAATGAGCAGTTCTTC.

The CDR3: CASSSLAGEVNEQFF. The CDR3 nucleotides read TGTGCCAGCAGCTCATTAGCGGGAGAGGTCAATGAGCAGTTCTTC. The rearrangement joins TRBV5-6 to TRBJ2-1; TRBD2 aligns across 9 bases. Trimming removed 3 bases from V and 6 bases from J; junction bases left unmatched: 7. The CDR3 extends over 15 amino acids. Germline lookup yields CDR1 SGHDT and CDR2 YYEEEE.

This clonotype has just a few counts. V and J are TRBV3-1 and TRBJ2-1, with TRBD2 identical over 9 bases. Losses at the gene ends were 5 bases for V and 10 bases for J; bases not matched to a gene: 3. The CDR3 consists of 12 residues. Germline V gene sequence: CDR1 LGHDT, CDR2 YNNKEL (reference sequence). CDR3 nucleotide sequence: TGTGCCAGCAGCTGGCTAGCGGGAGAGCAGTTCTTC. Amino acids: CASSWLAGEQFF.

This clonotype was counted ten times or more. The chain carries TRBV28 and TRBJ2-7; D is unclear. Germline V gives CDR1 MDHEN, CDR2 SYDVKM. This CDR3 is 14 amino acids long. Trimming removed 1 base from V and 3 bases from J, with 10 bases in between. CDR3: CASSLSPGRYEQYF. The DNA for the CDR3 is TGTGCCAGCAGTTTATCTCCCGGACGCTACGAGCAGTACTTC.

This clonotype was seen many times. The V and J genes are TRBV20-1 and TRBJ1-2, with D unresolved. CDR3 length equals 13 residues. The V gene's germline CDR1 is DFQATT and CDR2 SNEGSKA (reference sequence). Trimming stripped 4 bases from V and 4 bases from J, with 13 bases between. The CDR3 sequence: CSATDGIGYGYTF. The DNA for the CDR3 is TGCAGTGCTACCGATGGGATCGGCTATGGCTACACCTTC.

The rearrangement links TRBV4-1 to TRBJ2-5; 9 bases are a match to TRBD2. This CDR3 is 16 amino acids long. The V segment lost 0 bases and the J segment 0 bases; nucleotides outside the gene matches: 2. Per the germline V gene, CDR1 is MGHRA and CDR2 is YSYEKL. CDR3 sequence reads: CASSQEGLAYQETQYF. CDR3 coding DNA: TGCGCCAGCAGCCAAGAGGGACTAGCCTACCAAGAGACCCAGTACTTC.

In DNA form, the CDR3 reads TGTGCCAGCAGCCAAGAGTTAGCGGGAGTGCAGCATTTT. Translated, it gives CASSQELAGVQHF. The chain links TRBV3-1 to TRBJ1-5; D call uncertain. The V end lost 0 bases, the J end lost 13 bases, and 13 bases lay between the germline ends. The CDR3 contains 13 residues. Looked up from germline, CDR1 is LGHDT and CDR2 is YNNKEL (reference sequence). The complete variable domain, with remaining parts taken from reference TRBV3-1 and TRBJ1-5, reads DTAVSQTPKYLVTQMGNDKSIKCEQNLGHDTMYWYKQDSKKFLKIMFSYNNKELIINETVPNRFSPKSPDKAHLNLHINSLELGDSAVYFCASSQELAGVQHFGDGTRLSIL.

This clonotype was recorded many times. V gene TRBV2 combines with J gene TRBJ2-3; D gene unclear. CDR1 is SNHLY and CDR2 is FYNNEI in the germline V gene. Trimming stripped 2 bases from V and 0 bases from J, with 9 bases between. The CDR3 covers 15 residues. The CDR3 nucleotides are TGTGCCAGCAGTGAAAGGGCTGGGAGCACAGATACGCAGTATTTT. It encodes CASSERAGSTDTQYF.